One and the same sample provided the 23 T cell receptor beta chains below, sequenced in a study of cytomegalovirus exposure and HLA in healthy donors. Primers for the PCR totalled 60 Vbeta and 13 Jbeta. TCRdb's table, derived via immunoSEQ multiplex PCR, lists solely in-frame clones and lacks some. The sample consists of about 100,000 clones, roughly three quarters of them appearing once. The sequenced material came from PBMCs. These receptors came from a woman between 45 and 60 years old in good health and CMV-seropositive.

With regard to this clone: An end of the junction does not agree with germline; a read error may underlie this. The chain couples TRBV25-1 to TRBJ2-1; TRBD2 matches 7 bases. Germline V gene sequence: CDR1 MGHDK, CDR2 SYGVNS. CDR3 size: 14 residues. The CDR3 loop reads CASSERGTTSFQFF. In nucleotides, the CDR3 is TGTGCCAGTAGTGAAAGAGGGACTACCTCATTCCAGTTCTTC.

This chain links TRBV6-5 with TRBJ2-7; tentatively, D is TRBD1 (5 bases). With 2 bases removed from V and 5 bases from J, the gap between germline ends came to 13 bases. CDR3 length: 14 amino acids. From germline, CDR1 is MNHEY and CDR2 SVGAGI. CDR3 residues: CASSYNVGVHEQYF. The CDR3 DNA reads as TGTGCCAGCAGTTACAATGTAGGGGTACACGAGCAGTACTTC.

The table lists this clone with a count of one. This rearrangement joins TRBV7-3 to TRBJ2-1, with D tentatively TRBD1 (6 bases). V lost 4 bases and J 3 bases, leaving 16 bases between the germline ends. There are 16 residues in the CDR3. Germline V gene lookup returns CDR1 SGHTA and CDR2 FQGTGA. The CDR3 DNA sequence: TGTGCCAGCAGCTCAGGGGCGGGCCTACTCTACAATGAGCAGTTCTTC. Protein product: CASSSGAGLLYNEQFF.

This clone was observed a few times. The chain uses TRBV2 and TRBJ2-7; D may be TRBD1 (6 bases). CDR1 and CDR2 (germline): SNHLY, FYNNEI. The CDR3 sequence is 13 residues long. Trimming removed 8 bases at V and 7 bases at J, with 18 bases between. The DNA for the CDR3 is TGTGCCAGCGATAACAGGGTTGCAATAGAGCAGTACTTC. The encoded protein is CASDNRVAIEQYF.

The gene calls are TRBV9 and TRBJ2-5; TRBD2 aligns across 7 bases. From germline, CDR1 is SGDLS and CDR2 YYNGEE. The V and J ends lost 0 bases and 4 bases, in that order; junction bases with no gene match: 6. The CDR3 length is 15 residues. Here the CDR3 reads CASSVGLALGETQYF. CDR3 DNA sequence: TGTGCCAGCAGCGTAGGACTAGCTTTAGGAGAGACCCAGTACTTC. Full variable domain (rest looked up from reference TRBV9 and TRBJ2-5): DSGVTQTPKHLITATGQRVTLRCSPRSGDLSVYWYQQSLDQGLQFLIQYYNGEERAKGNILERFSAQQFPDLHSELNLSSLELGDSALYFCASSVGLALGETQYFGPGTRLLVL.

The chain is built from TRBV7-8 and TRBJ2-7; weak D call: TRBD1 (5 bases). V lost 3 bases, J lost 2 bases, and 11 bases lay in between. CDR1 and CDR2 (germline): SGHVS, FQNEAQ. CDR3 size: 14 residues. The CDR3 is CASSFGDSTYEQYF. In DNA form, the CDR3 reads TGTGCCAGCAGCTTTGGAGACAGCACCTACGAGCAGTACTTC.

This sequence joins TRBV15 and TRBJ2-7, with 8 nucleotides matching TRBD1. The CDR3 is made up of 14 amino acids. Germline V CDR1 and CDR2: LNHNV, YYDKDF (reference sequence). V shed 3 bases, J shed 6 bases, and the junction held 7 bases outside the gene matches. For the CDR3, the DNA is TGTGCCACCAGCAGCCCTGGACAGGGCTCCGAGCAGTACTTC. Translating gives CATSSPGQGSEQYF.

The gene calls are TRBV11-2 and TRBJ2-1, with 9 bases matching TRBD2. Germline CDR1 is SGHAT and CDR2 is FQNNGV. CDR3 length: 16 residues. V was clipped by 1 base and J by 2 bases; unmatched bases: 3. CDR3 in amino acids: CASSLGTSVTYNEQFF. The CDR3 bases are TGTGCCAGCAGCTTAGGGACTAGCGTCACCTACAATGAGCAGTTCTTC.

This sequence joins TRBV6-5 and TRBJ1-6; D unclear. CDR3 length equals 14 residues. Germline V gives CDR1 MNHEY, CDR2 SVGAGI. The V and J ends lost 8 bases and 5 bases respectively, with 13 bases between them. The CDR3 reads CASGGEQNNSPLHF. The CDR3 region has the DNA TGTGCCAGCGGCGGGGAGCAGAATAATTCACCCCTCCACTTT.

The chain joins TRBV6-5 to TRBJ1-1; tentative D call: TRBD1 (6 bases). Germline V lookup: CDR1 MNHEY, CDR2 SVGAGI. The V and J ends lost 6 bases and 7 bases respectively, with 15 bases between them. This CDR3 region has 13 residues. The DNA of the CDR3 is TGTGCCAGCAGCCTCAGGGGCGGCGATGAAGCTTTCTTT. It translates to CASSLRGGDEAFF.

The V and J genes are TRBV6-1 and TRBJ2-1; tentative D call: TRBD2 (6 bases). Germline-derived CDR1 and CDR2 are MNHNS and SASEGT. V was pared by 2 bases and J by 12 bases, with 20 bases between. The CDR3 extends over 15 amino acids. The CDR3 loop is CASSEWVPREAGQFF. The CDR3 nucleotides are TGTGCCAGCAGTGAATGGGTTCCGCGGGAAGCAGGGCAGTTCTTC.

The CDR3 nucleotides are TGTGCCACCAGCAGGGGACACAGCCGAGGGACAGCCTACGAGCAGTACTTC. Translating gives CATSRGHSRGTAYEQYF. The chain uses TRBV15 and TRBJ2-7, with 7 bases that match TRBD1. Trimming at V came to 3 bases and at J to 2 bases, leaving 13 bases not matched to a gene. In germline, CDR1 is LNHNV, CDR2 YYDKDF (reference sequence). The CDR3 has 17 residues.

The V call is TRBV10-3, the J call TRBJ1-1, with TRBD1 identical over 11 bases. The germline V gene has CDR1 ENHRY and CDR2 SYGVKD. After removal of 2 bases from V and 5 bases from J, the junction contained 4 bases not matched to a gene. This CDR3 region has 15 residues. The chain's CDR3 is CAISETGQGGTEAFF. The CDR3 DNA follows: TGTGCCATCAGTGAGACGGGACAGGGGGGTACTGAAGCTTTCTTT.

This sequence joins TRBV9 and TRBJ1-2, with 8 bases identical to TRBD1. The germline CDR1 and CDR2 sequences are SGDLS and YYNGEE. CDR3 length equals 15 residues. With 8 bases clipped from V and 7 bases from J, the junction kept 16 bases outside the gene matches. CDR3 DNA sequence: TGTGCCAGTGCCCTAGGATGGACAGGGCCGGGTGGCTACACCTTC. Translated: CASALGWTGPGGYTF.

This clone was picked up one time. V gene TRBV6-1 combines with J gene TRBJ2-1; 10 bases are shared with TRBD2. The CDR3 loop spans 15 amino acids. Germline trimming cut 4 bases from V and 8 bases from J; bases unmatched to any gene: 8. Germline assignment: CDR1 MNHNS and CDR2 SASEGT. This chain's CDR3 is CASSGSSGRIHEQFF. In DNA, the CDR3 is TGTGCCAGCAGTGGCTCTAGCGGGAGAATACATGAGCAGTTCTTC.

The chain joins TRBV15 to TRBJ2-5; TRBD1 is a possible D gene (5 bases). This CDR3 comprises 15 residues. Per the germline V gene, CDR1 is LNHNV and CDR2 is YYDKDF (reference sequence). V gave up 0 bases and J gave up 4 bases, with 12 bases separating them. The CDR3 is CATSRDFSGPETQYF. CDR3 nucleotide sequence: TGTGCCACCAGCAGAGATTTCTCAGGGCCAGAGACCCAGTACTTC.

The rearrangement links TRBV5-6 to TRBJ2-7; D unclear. The CDR3 length is 12 residues. Germline lookup yields CDR1 SGHDT and CDR2 YYEEEE. With 5 bases removed from V and 1 base from J, the gap between germline ends came to 7 bases. CDR3 DNA sequence: TGTGCCAGCAGTCGTCAGTCCTACGAGCAGTACTTC. This encodes CASSRQSYEQYF.

This clone was detected once. The chain carries TRBV7-9 and TRBJ2-2; 13 bases match TRBD2. The CDR3 sequence is 16 residues long. Unmatched junction bases numbered 4, after V lost 5 bases and J lost 4 bases. The germline CDR1 and CDR2 sequences are SEHNR and FQNEAQ (reference sequence). Here the CDR3 DNA reads TGTGCCAGCAGCCAGACTAGCGGGAGGCCCACCGGGGAGCTGTTTTTT. It yields the protein CASSQTSGRPTGELFF.

Only a few counts were recorded for this clone. V is TRBV7-2 and J is TRBJ2-3; 8 bases match TRBD2. Unmatched junction bases numbered 6, after V lost 1 base and J lost 3 bases. This CDR3 has 16 residues. Germline V gives CDR1 SGHTA, CDR2 FQGNSA. For the CDR3, the DNA is TGTGCCAGCAGCTTAGAGCTAGCGGGTGGGACAGATACGCAGTATTTT. It translates to CASSLELAGGTDTQYF.

Notes on this clone: The junction does not match germline at one end; this may be a read error. The chain is built from TRBV11-2 and TRBJ1-3; the match to TRBD1 covers 8 bases. Germline V gene data show CDR1 as SGHAT and CDR2 as FQNNGV. The CDR3 is 15 residues long. CDR3 nucleotide sequence: TGTGCCAGCAGCTCCTTCGGGACAGGAGGAAACGCCATATATTTT. Its protein product is CASSSFGTGGNAIYF.

The chain joins TRBV7-9 to TRBJ1-2, with 8 bases fitting TRBD1. Trimming cost V 5 bases and J 2 bases; bases outside gene matches: 7. The germline V gene encodes CDR1 SEHNR and CDR2 FQNEAQ (reference sequence). The CDR3 consists of 15 residues. DNA of the CDR3: TGTGCCAGCAGCCTCCGGGACAGGCCAAACTATGGCTACACCTTC. It yields the protein CASSLRDRPNYGYTF.

V gene TRBV7-9 combines with J gene TRBJ2-5; 11 bases are shared with TRBD2. TRBJ2-7 explains the end of the DNA better; the J call may be wrong. Germline-derived CDR1 and CDR2 are SEHNR and FQNEAQ (reference sequence). The CDR3 loop spans 15 amino acids. CDR3 sequence (DNA): TGTGCCAGCAGCTTAGCTTTAGCGGGAGGGTACGAGCAGTACTTC. Translation gives CASSLALAGGYEQYF.

A few counts support this clone. This chain links TRBV5-1 with TRBJ2-7; 8 positions match TRBD1. CDR1 is SGHRS and CDR2 is YFSETQ in the germline V gene. Trimming took 3 bases from V and 6 from J; bases not matched to a gene: 2. There are 12 residues in the CDR3. In nucleotides, the CDR3 is TGCGCCAGCAGCTCCGACAGGGGCGAGCAGTACTTC. Amino acids: CASSSDRGEQYF.